These 17 T cell receptor beta chains came from one sample sequenced in a study of CD8+CD57+ T cells in acquired aplastic anemia. Sequencing was done on patients that had shown CD8+CD57+ cell expansion by flow cytometry. The template used for profiling TCR beta VDJ and CDR3 was genomic DNA. TCRdb re-called the reads through MiXCR, storing one row per CDR3 protein. The profile shows about 470,000 distinct CDR3 sequences, around 30% of them singletons. The sequencing input was sorted CD4+, CD8+, or CD8+CD57+ T cells (not recorded which) from PBMCs. These receptors were obtained from a human donor with aplastic anemia.

In its sample, this clonotype was seen many times. The J gene is TRBJ1-5, the V gene TRBV6-5; no reliable D call. Trimming pared 4 bases from V and 6 bases from J, leaving 10 bases between. Germline loops: CDR1 MNHEY, CDR2 SVGAGI. The CDR3 is made up of 13 amino acids. CDR3 region: CASSLTLGQPQHF. The CDR3 coding sequence is TGTGCCAGCAGTTTAACCCTAGGTCAGCCCCAGCATTTT.

There are a few counts of this clonotype. Given a much more abundant clone one base away, this may be a read error. V usage is TRBV7-9 and J usage is TRBJ1-2, with D unresolved. The V and J ends lost 3 bases and 3 bases respectively, with 11 bases between them. Germline V gene lookup returns CDR1 SEHNR and CDR2 FQNEAQ (reference sequence). This CDR3 region has 14 residues. In DNA, the CDR3 is TGTGCCAGCAGCTTCCCTGGACGGGACTATGGCTACACCTTC. Its translation is CASSFPGRDYGYTF.

J is TRBJ2-5 and V is TRBV7-2; 8 bases agree with TRBD1. The ends lost 3 bases at V and 7 bases at J; junction bases unmatched: 1. Germline assignment: CDR1 SGHTA and CDR2 FQGNSA. This CDR3 is 12 amino acids long. CDR3 sequence reads: CASSLGQVTQYF. CDR3 in DNA: TGTGCCAGCAGCTTGGGACAGGTGACCCAGTACTTC.

This clonotype was observed once. CDR3 nucleotide sequence: TGCGCCAGCAGCCCTGGGACGGGACCCCTTGGGTCCGATACGCAGTATTTT. Translating it yields CASSPGTGPLGSDTQYF. The chain has TRBV5-1 and TRBJ2-3; tentatively, D is TRBD1 or TRBD2 (5 bases each). The CDR3 covers 17 residues. The germline CDR1 and CDR2 sequences are SGHRS and YFSETQ. The V end lost 4 bases, the J end lost 6 bases, and 24 bases lay between the germline ends. Using reference TRBV5-1 and TRBJ2-3 for the parts outside the CDR3, the full variable domain is KAGVTQTPRYLIKTRGQQVTLSCSPISGHRSVSWYQQTPGQGLQFLFEYFSETQRNKGNFPGRFSGRQFSNSRSEMNVSTLELGDSALYLCASSPGTGPLGSDTQYFGPGTRLTVL.

This clonotype came up many times. The chain recombines TRBV20-1 with TRBJ2-5; D ambiguous. The V end was cut by 5 bases, the J end by 1 base, with 8 bases between. Germline CDR1 and CDR2: DFQATT and SNEGSKA (reference sequence). This CDR3 contains 12 residues. CDR3 DNA sequence: TGCAGTGCTCAACCCGTCCAAGAGACCCAGTACTTC. Its protein product is CSAQPVQETQYF.

The chain combines TRBV10-3 with TRBJ2-7; tentatively, D is TRBD2 (5 bases). Germline CDR1 is ENHRY and CDR2 is SYGVKD. Trimming shortened V by 0 bases and J by 2 bases, and 8 bases separated the two germline ends. This CDR3 spans 14 amino acids. The DNA of the CDR3 is TGTGCCATCAGTGAGTCAACAGCGGCCTACGAGCAGTACTTC. Translation: CAISESTAAYEQYF.

The rearrangement joins TRBV9 to TRBJ2-3; D assignment may be TRBD1 or TRBD2 (5 bases each). This CDR3 is built from 15 residues. Germline V gene lookup returns CDR1 SGDLS and CDR2 YYNGEE. Trimming shortened V by 0 bases and J by 5 bases, and 13 bases separated the two germline ends. The CDR3 loop is CASSVDRGAKDTQYF. DNA of the CDR3: TGTGCCAGCAGCGTAGATCGGGGCGCGAAAGATACGCAGTATTTT.

This chain uses TRBV13 with TRBJ1-1; D remains unclear. Germline assignment: CDR1 PRHDT and CDR2 FYEKMQ (reference sequence). Trimming removed 1 base from V and 6 bases from J, with 9 bases in between. The CDR3 contains 13 residues. For the CDR3, the DNA is TGTGCCAGCAGCTTAGAAGGACGGGCTGAAGCTTTCTTT. As protein: CASSLEGRAEAFF.

Notes on this clonotype: A much larger clonotype is one base distant, so this may be a read error. The chain carries TRBV2 and TRBJ2-1; D is unclear. This CDR3 is 13 amino acids long. Germline assignment: CDR1 SNHLY and CDR2 FYNNEI. CDR3 DNA: TGTGCCAGCAGCGTAGGACCCAGCAATGAGCAGCTCTTC. This translates into CASSVGPSNEQLF. Full variable domain (remainder filled in from reference TRBV2 and TRBJ2-1): EPEVTQTPSHQVTQMGQEVILRCVPISNHLYFYWYRQILGQKVEFLVSFYNNEISEKSEIFDDQFSVERPDGSNFTLKIRSTKLEDSAMYFCASSVGPSNEQLFGPGTRLTVL.

This clonotype turned up a few times. The chain is built from TRBV5-1 and TRBJ1-1; D possibly corresponds to TRBD1 (5 bases). The germline V gene encodes CDR1 SGHRS and CDR2 YFSETQ. V lost 3 bases and J lost 4, with 16 bases in between. CDR3 length: 15 residues. CDR3 amino acids: CASSWGRDGSTEAFF. The CDR3 DNA reads TGCGCCAGCAGCTGGGGGAGGGATGGGAGCACTGAAGCTTTCTTT.

CDR3 nucleotide sequence: TGTGCCACCAGTACCTCACAGGGGACGGGTGGCTACACCTTC. Translated, it gives CATSTSQGTGGYTF. The chain uses TRBV24-1 and TRBJ1-2, with 7 bases lining up with TRBD1. The CDR3 is 14 residues long. Trimming took 6 bases from V and 7 from J; bases not matched to a gene: 10. From germline, CDR1 is KGHDR and CDR2 SFDVKD.

On this clonotype: Sequence at one end of the junction differs from germline and may be a read error. The chain has TRBV10-3 and TRBJ2-1; TRBD2 is a possible D gene (6 bases). Germline V gives CDR1 ENHRY, CDR2 SYGVKD. The CDR3 has 15 residues. CDR3 bases: TGTGCCAGCAGTCGGCCGGGACTTCCTTCGTGGGAGCAGTTCTTC. Residues: CASSRPGLPSWEQFF.

This clonotype was seen many times. This rearrangement joins TRBV19 to TRBJ2-1; 9 bases match TRBD1. V lost 7 bases and J lost 5; bases outside the gene matches: 6. Germline lookup yields CDR1 LNHDA and CDR2 SQIVND (reference sequence). The CDR3 runs 14 residues. The CDR3 bases are TGTGCCAGTAAGACAGGGACAGGGAACAATGAGCAGTTCTTC. It translates to CASKTGTGNNEQFF.

The chain joins TRBV20-1 to TRBJ2-5; D unresolved. With 6 bases removed from V and 2 bases from J, the gap between germline ends came to 16 bases. The CDR3 is 14 residues long. Per the germline V gene, CDR1 is DFQATT and CDR2 is SNEGSKA (reference sequence). CDR3 in DNA: TGCAGTGCCCGGCGCGGTTGGGGACAAGAGACCCAGTACTTC. Translating gives CSARRGWGQETQYF.

This clonotype has just a few counts. V and J are TRBV7-2 and TRBJ2-5, with a possible D match to TRBD2 (7 bases). This CDR3 contains 15 residues. Germline assignment: CDR1 SGHTA and CDR2 FQGNSA. V lost 3 bases and J lost 4, with 15 bases in between. This CDR3 is CASSLAQGRGETQYF. The CDR3 DNA reads as TGTGCCAGCAGCTTGGCCCAGGGGAGGGGAGAGACCCAGTACTTC.

This clonotype has a handful of counts. One end of the junction does not line up with germline, which may come from a read error. The chain combines TRBV9 with TRBJ2-3; the match to TRBD2 covers 11 bases. The CDR3 length is 15 residues. Germline V gene sequence: CDR1 SGDLS, CDR2 YYNGEE. The CDR3 loop reads CASSRVAGGPDTQYF. The CDR3 bases are TGCGCCAGCAGCCGAGTAGCGGGGGGGCCAGATACGCAGTATTTT.

The table lists this clonotype with a few counts. The J gene is TRBJ2-3, the V gene TRBV19; the D is unclear. The CDR3 runs 16 residues. Per the germline V gene, CDR1 is LNHDA and CDR2 is SQIVND (reference sequence). With 6 bases removed from V and 1 base from J, the gap between germline ends came to 17 bases. CDR3 coding DNA: TGTGCCAGTAGATCCCCCTTTCCCGAGGGCACAGATACGCAGTATTTT. As protein: CASRSPFPEGTDTQYF.